The source of this T cell receptor (beta chain) is a study of cytomegalovirus exposure and HLA in healthy donors. Trimming stripped 5 bases from V and 0 bases from J, with 14 bases between. The CDR3 spans 15 residues. Germline CDR1 is SGHTA and CDR2 is FQGNSA. Points from the study as a whole: In a later analysis, a genetic analysis reported fewer productive-TCR N-insertions in an Asian-associated ancestry cluster than the cohort average. TCR beta chains associated with HLA were, in a later analysis, more clonally expanded than equally common others. TCR beta chain V- and J-gene trimming was linked, in a later analysis, to a missense variant in DCLRE1C.

With 60 Vbeta and 13 Jbeta primers, the PCR was carried out. Generated by immunoSEQ multiplex PCR, the TCRdb table keeps only in-frame clones and is missing some. Here the sample spans about 150,000 clones, roughly 77% being singletons. A word on this clone: Its antigen is unknown.

This clonotype was sampled from a woman aged 45-65 years in good health and CMV-seropositive. Sequenced material: PBMCs. V and J are TRBV7-2 and TRBJ2-7; D is possibly TRBD1 (5 bases). Here the CDR3 DNA reads TGTGCCAGCAGCCCCCGACAGACGAGCTCCTACGAGCAGTACTTC. It specifies CASSPRQTSSYEQYF.